This T cell receptor (beta chain) was documented in a study of blood T cell repertoires in COVID-19. Overall study: COVID-19 samples collected from the United States, Italy and Spain covered acute and convalescent phases.

The CDR3 has 16 amino acids. Between the trimmed V and J ends, which lost 4 bases and 6 bases, there was a span of 19 bases. Germline V lookup: CDR1 KGHDR, CDR2 SFDVKD. The data were produced by immunoSEQ multiplex PCR, yet TCRdb's version contains in-frame clones alone and is incomplete. The data hold about 250,000 clones, with 88% observed a single time. The clonotype originates from a woman in her forties who had recovered from COVID-19. This chain links TRBV24-1 with TRBJ2-3; TRBD2 might be the D (6 bases). What was sequenced was peripheral blood. CDR3 loop: CATSDPRGGTRDTQYF. Here the CDR3 DNA reads TGTGCCACCAGTGACCCCAGAGGCGGGACCCGGGATACGCAGTATTTT.